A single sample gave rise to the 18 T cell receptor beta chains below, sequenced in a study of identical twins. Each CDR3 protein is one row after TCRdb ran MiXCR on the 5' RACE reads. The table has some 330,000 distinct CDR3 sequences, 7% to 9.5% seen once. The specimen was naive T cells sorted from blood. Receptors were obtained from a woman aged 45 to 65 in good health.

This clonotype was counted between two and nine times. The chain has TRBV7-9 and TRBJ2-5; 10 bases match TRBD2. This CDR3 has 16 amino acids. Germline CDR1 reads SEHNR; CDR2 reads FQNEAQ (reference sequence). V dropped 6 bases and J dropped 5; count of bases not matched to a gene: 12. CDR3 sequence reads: CASRPPLAGVLETQYF. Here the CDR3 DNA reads TGTGCCAGCAGACCCCCCCTAGCGGGAGTCTTGGAGACCCAGTACTTC.

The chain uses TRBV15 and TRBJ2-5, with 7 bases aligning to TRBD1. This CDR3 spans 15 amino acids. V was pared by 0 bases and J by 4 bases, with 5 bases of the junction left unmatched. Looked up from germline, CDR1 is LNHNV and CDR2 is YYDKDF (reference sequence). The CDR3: CATSRDPWTGETQYF. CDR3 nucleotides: TGTGCCACCAGCAGAGATCCGTGGACAGGAGAGACCCAGTACTTC.

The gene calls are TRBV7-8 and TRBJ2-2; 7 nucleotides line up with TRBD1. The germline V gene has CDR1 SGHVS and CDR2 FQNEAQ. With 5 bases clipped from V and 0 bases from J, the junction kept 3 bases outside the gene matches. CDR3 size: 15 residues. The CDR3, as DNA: TGTGCCAGCAGCGCGGACAGGCCGAACACCGGGGAGCTGTTTTTT. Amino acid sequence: CASSADRPNTGELFF.

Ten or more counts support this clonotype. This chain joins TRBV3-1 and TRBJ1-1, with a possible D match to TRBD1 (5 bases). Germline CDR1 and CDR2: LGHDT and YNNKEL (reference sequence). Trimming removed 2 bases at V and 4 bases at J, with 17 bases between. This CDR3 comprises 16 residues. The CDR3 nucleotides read TGTGCCAGCAGCCAAAAGGAACCCCTTCAGGGCACTGAAGCTTTCTTT. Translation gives CASSQKEPLQGTEAFF.

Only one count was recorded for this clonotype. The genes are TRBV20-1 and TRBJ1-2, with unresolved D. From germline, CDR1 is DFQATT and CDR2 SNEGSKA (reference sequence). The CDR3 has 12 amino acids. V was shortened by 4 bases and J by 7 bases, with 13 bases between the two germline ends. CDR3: CSAKAGGIGYTF. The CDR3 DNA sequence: TGCAGTGCTAAGGCAGGAGGGATTGGCTACACCTTC.

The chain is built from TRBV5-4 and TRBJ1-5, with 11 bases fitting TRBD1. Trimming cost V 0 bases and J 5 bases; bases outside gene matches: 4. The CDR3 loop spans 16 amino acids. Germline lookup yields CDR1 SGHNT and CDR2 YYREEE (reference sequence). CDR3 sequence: CASSLGGTGGDQPQHF. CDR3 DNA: TGTGCCAGCAGCTTGGGGGGGACAGGGGGAGATCAGCCCCAGCATTTT.

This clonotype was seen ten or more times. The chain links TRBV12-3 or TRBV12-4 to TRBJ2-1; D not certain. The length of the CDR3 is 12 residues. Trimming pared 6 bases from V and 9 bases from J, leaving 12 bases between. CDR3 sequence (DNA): TGTGCCAGCAGCAACACCCCTGGTGAGCAGTTCTTC. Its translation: CASSNTPGEQFF.

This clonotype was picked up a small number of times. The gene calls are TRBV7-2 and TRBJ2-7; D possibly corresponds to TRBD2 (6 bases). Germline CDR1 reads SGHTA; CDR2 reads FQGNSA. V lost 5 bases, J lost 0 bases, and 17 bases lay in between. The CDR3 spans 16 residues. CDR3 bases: TGTGCCAGCAGCAAGTTGCCGGGACTGAGCTCCTACGAGCAGTACTTC. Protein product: CASSKLPGLSSYEQYF.

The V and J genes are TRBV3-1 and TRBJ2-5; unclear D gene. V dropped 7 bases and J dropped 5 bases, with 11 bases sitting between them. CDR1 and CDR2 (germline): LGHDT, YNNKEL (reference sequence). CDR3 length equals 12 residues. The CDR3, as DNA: TGTGCCAGCATGGCAGGACGGGAGACCCAGTACTTC. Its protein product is CASMAGRETQYF.

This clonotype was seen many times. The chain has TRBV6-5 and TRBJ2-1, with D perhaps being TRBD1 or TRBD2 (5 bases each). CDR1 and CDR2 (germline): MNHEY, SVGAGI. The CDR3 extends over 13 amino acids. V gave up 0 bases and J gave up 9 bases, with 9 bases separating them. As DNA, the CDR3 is TGTGCCAGCAGTTACTCGAGGGGTCTTGAGCAGTTCTTC. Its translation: CASSYSRGLEQFF.

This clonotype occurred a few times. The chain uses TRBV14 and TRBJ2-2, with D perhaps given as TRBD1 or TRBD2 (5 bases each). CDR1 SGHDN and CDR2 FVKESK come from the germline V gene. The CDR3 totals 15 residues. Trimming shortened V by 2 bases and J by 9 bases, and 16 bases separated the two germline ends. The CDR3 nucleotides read TGTGCCAGCAGCCAATTTGGGACCACGGTCCGGGAGCTGTTTTTT. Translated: CASSQFGTTVRELFF. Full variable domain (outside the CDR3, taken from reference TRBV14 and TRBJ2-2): EAGVTQFPSHSVIEKGQTVTLRCDPISGHDNLYWYRRVMGKEIKFLLHFVKESKQDESGMPNNRFLAERTGGTYSTLKVQPAELEDSGVYFCASSQFGTTVRELFFGEGSRLTVL.

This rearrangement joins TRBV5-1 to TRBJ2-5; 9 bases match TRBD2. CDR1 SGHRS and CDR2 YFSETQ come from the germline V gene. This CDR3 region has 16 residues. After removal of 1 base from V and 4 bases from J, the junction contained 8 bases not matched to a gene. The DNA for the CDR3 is TGCGCCAGCAGCTTGTCTCCTGCGGGAGGGGCAGAGACCCAGTACTTC. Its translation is CASSLSPAGGAETQYF.

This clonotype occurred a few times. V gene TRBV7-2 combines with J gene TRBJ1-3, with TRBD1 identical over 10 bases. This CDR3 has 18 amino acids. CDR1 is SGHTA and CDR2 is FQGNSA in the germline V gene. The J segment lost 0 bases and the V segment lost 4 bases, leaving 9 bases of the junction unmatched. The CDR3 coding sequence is TGTGCCAGCAGCTACCGGGACAGGGGTTTGAGCTCTGGAAACACCATATATTTT. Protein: CASSYRDRGLSSGNTIYF. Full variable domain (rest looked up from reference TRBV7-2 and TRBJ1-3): GAGVSQSPSNKVTEKGKDVELRCDPISGHTALYWYRQSLGQGLEFLIYFQGNSAPDKSGLPSDRFSAERTGGSVSTLTIQRTQQEDSAVYLCASSYRDRGLSSGNTIYFGEGSWLTVV.

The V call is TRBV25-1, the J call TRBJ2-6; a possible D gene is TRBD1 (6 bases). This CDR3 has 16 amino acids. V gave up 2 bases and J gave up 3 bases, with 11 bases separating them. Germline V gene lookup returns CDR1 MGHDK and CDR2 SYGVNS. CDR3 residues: CASSETYRVGANVLTF. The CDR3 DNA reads TGTGCCAGCAGTGAAACCTACAGGGTTGGGGCCAACGTCCTGACTTTC.

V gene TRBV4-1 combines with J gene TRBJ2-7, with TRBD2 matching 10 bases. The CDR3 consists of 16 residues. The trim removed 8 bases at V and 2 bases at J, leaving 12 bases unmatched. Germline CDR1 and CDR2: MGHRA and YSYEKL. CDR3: CASLVGLAERPYEQYF. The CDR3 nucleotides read TGCGCCAGCCTCGTAGGACTAGCGGAACGACCCTACGAGCAGTACTTC.

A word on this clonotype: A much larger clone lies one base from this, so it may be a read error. The CDR3 loop is CASSPGVGMNTQAFF. The CDR3 DNA follows: TGTGCCAGCAGTCCTGGGGTGGGAATGAACACTCAAGCTTTCTTT. The rearrangement joins TRBV12-3 or TRBV12-4 to TRBJ1-1; D gene unclear. The CDR3 is 15 residues long.

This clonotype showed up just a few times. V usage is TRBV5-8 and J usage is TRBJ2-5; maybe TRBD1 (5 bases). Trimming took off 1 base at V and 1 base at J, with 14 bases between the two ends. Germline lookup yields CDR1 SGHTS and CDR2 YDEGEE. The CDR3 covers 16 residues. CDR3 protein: CASSLSGALSQETQYF. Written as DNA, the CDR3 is TGTGCCAGCAGCTTGTCTGGGGCATTGAGCCAAGAGACCCAGTACTTC.

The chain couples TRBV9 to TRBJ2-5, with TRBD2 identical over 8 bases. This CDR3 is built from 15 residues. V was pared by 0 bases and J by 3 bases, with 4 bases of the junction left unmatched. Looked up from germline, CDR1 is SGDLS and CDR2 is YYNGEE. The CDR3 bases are TGTGCCAGCAGCGTAGGTGGGCGGGAGGAAGAGACCCAGTACTTC. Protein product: CASSVGGREEETQYF. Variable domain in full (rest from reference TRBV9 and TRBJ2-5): DSGVTQTPKHLITATGQRVTLRCSPRSGDLSVYWYQQSLDQGLQFLIQYYNGEERAKGNILERFSAQQFPDLHSELNLSSLELGDSALYFCASSVGGREEETQYFGPGTRLLVL.